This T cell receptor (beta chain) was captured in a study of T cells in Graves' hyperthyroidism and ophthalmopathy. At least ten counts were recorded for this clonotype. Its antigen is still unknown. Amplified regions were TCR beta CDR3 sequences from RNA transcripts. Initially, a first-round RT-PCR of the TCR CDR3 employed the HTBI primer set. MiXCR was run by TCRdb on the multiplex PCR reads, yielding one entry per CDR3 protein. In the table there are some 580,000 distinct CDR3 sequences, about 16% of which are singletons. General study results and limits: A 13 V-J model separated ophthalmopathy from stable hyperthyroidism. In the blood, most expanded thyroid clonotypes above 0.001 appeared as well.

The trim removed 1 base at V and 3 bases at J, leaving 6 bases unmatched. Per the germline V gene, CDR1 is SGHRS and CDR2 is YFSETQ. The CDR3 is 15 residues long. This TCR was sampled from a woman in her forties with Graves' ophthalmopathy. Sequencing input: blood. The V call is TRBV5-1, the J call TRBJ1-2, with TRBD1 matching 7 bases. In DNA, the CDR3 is TGCGCCAGCAGCTTGCTAGGGGGCCAGGACTATGGCTACACCTTC. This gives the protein CASSLLGGQDYGYTF.